The clone carrying this TCR beta chain showed up many times. As yet, its antigen is unknown. In germline, CDR1 is SQVTM, CDR2 ANQGSEA. CDR3 length: 12 residues. The V end lost 3 bases, the J end lost 7 bases, and 12 bases lay between the germline ends. This sample is drawn from a study of neurological immune-mediated disorders. Study-wide findings and caveats: The highest TCR clonal expansion occurred in HTLV-1-associated myelopathy; multiple sclerosis fell below healthy controls.

Synthesis of cDNA was performed by 5'RACE using 10-nucleotide random UMIs. TCRdb itself ran the 5' RACE reads through MiXCR, one entry per CDR3 protein. The sample lists about 55,000 distinct CDR3 sequences; about 25% were seen once. Time point defined: technical triplicate 2. The source is a man in his sixties with HTLV-1-associated myelopathy (HAM/TSP). Sequenced material: PBMCs. V and J are TRBV29-1 and TRBJ2-5; possible D gene TRBD2, 6 bases. The CDR3 here is CSVDGSERTQYF. The CDR3 DNA sequence: TGCAGCGTTGACGGGAGCGAGCGGACCCAGTACTTC. Full variable domain (missing parts from reference TRBV29-1 and TRBJ2-5): SAVISQKPSRDICQRGTSLTIQCQVDSQVTMMFWYRQQPGQSLTLIATANQGSEATYESGFVIDKFPISRPNLTFSTLTVSNMSPEDSSIYLCSVDGSERTQYFGPGTRLLVL.